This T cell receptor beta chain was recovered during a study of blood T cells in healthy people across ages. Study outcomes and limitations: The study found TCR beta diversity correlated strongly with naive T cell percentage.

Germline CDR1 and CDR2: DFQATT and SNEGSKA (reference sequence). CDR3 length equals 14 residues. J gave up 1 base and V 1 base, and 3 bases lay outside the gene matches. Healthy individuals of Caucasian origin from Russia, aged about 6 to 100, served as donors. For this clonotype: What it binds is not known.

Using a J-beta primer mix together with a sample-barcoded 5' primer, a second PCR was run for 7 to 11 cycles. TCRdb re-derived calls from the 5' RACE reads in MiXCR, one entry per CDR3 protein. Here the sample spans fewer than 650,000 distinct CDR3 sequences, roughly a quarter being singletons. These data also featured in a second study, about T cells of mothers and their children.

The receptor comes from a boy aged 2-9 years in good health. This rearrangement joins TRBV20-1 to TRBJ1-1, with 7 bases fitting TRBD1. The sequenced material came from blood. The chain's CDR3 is CSARARGKNTEAFF. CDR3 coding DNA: TGCAGTGCTAGAGCCAGGGGGAAGAACACTGAAGCTTTCTTT.